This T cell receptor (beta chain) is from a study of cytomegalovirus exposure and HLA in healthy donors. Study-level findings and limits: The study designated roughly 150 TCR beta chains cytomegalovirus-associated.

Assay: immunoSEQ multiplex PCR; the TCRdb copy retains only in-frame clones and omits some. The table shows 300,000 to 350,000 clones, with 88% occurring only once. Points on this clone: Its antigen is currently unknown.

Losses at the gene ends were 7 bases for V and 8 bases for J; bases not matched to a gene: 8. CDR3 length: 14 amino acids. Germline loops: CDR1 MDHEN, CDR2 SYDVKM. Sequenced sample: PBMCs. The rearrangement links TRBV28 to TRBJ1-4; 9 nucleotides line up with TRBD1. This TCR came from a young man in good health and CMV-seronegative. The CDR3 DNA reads TGTGCCAGCACCGGGGGACAGGGTTGGGAAAAACTGTTTTTT. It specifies CASTGGQGWEKLFF.